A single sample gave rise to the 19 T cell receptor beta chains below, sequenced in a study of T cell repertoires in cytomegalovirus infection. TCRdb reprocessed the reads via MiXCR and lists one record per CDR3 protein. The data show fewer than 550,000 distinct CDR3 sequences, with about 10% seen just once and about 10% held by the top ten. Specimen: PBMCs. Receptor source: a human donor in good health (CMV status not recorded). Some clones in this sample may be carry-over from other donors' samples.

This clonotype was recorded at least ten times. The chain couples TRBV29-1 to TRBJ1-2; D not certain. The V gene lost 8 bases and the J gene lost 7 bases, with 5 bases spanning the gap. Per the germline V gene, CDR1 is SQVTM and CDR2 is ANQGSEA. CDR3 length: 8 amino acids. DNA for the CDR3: TGCAGCACTGGTGGCTACACCTTC. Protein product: CSTGGYTF. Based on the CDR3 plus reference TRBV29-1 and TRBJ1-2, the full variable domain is SAVISQKPSRDICQRGTSLTIQCQVDSQVTMMFWYRQQPGQSLTLIATANQGSEATYESGFVIDKFPISRPNLTFSTLTVSNMSPEDSSIYLCSTGGYTFGSGTRLTVV.

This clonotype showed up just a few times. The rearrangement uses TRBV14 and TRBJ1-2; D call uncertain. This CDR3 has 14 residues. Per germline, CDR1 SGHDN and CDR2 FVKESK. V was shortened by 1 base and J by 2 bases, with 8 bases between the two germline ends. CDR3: CASSQGRVNYGYTF. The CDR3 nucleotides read TGTGCCAGCAGCCAAGGAAGAGTGAACTATGGCTACACCTTC.

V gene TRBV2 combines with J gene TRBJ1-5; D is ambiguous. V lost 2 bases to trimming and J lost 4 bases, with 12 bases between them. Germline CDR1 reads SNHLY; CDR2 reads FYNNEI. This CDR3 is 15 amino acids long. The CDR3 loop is CASSERGLRNQPQHF. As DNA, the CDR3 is TGTGCCAGCAGTGAACGTGGGTTGCGGAATCAGCCCCAGCATTTT.

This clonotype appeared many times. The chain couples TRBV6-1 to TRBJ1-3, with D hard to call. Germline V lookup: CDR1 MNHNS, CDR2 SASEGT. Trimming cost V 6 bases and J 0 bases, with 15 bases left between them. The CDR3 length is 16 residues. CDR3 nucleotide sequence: TGTGCCAGCAGGCGAGCCCTTTTGAGCTCTGGAAACACCATATATTTT. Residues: CASRRALLSSGNTIYF.

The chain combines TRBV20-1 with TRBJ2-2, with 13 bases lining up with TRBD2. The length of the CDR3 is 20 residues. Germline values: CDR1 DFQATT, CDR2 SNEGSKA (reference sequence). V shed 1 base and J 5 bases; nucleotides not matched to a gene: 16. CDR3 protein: CSARVSGGLAGALRTGELFF. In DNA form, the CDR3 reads TGCAGTGCTAGAGTCTCAGGAGGACTAGCGGGGGCCCTGAGGACCGGGGAGCTGTTTTTT.

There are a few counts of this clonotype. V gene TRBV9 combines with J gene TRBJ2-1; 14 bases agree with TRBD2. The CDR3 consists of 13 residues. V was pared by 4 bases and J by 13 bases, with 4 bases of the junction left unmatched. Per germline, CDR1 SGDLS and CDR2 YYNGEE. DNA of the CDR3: TGTGCCAGCAGCACCGGGACTAGCGGGAGCCAGTTCTTC. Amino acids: CASSTGTSGSQFF.

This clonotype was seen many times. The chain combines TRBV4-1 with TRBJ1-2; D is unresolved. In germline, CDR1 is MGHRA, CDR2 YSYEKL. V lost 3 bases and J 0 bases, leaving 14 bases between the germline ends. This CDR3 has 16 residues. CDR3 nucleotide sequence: TGCGCCAGCAGCCATGGTAGATCAGGTCCTAACTATGGCTACACCTTC. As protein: CASSHGRSGPNYGYTF.

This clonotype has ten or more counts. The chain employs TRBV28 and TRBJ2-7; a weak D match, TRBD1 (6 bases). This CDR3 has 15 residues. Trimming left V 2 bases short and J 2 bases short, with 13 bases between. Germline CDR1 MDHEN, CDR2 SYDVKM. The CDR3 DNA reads TGTGCCAGCAGTTTACTGCGACAGGTTCCCTACGAGCAGTACTTC. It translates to CASSLLRQVPYEQYF.

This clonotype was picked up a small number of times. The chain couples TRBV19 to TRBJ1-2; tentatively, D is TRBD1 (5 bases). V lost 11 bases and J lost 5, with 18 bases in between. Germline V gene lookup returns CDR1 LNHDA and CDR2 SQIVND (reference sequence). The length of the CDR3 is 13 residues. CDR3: CAAETRVGYGYTF. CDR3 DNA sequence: TGTGCCGCGGAGACCAGGGTTGGATATGGCTACACCTTC. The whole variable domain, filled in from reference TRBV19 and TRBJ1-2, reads DGGITQSPKYLFRKEGQNVTLSCEQNLNHDAMYWYRQDPGQGLRLIYYSQIVNDFQKGDIAEGYSVSREKKESFPLTVTSAQKNPTAFYLCAAETRVGYGYTFGSGTRLTVV.

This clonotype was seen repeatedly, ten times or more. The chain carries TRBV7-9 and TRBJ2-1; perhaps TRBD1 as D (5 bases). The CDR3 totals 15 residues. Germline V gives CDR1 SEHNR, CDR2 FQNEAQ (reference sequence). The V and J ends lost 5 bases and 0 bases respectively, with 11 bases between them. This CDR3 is CASSLGHSSYNEQFF. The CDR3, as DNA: TGTGCCAGCAGCCTAGGACACAGCTCCTACAATGAGCAGTTCTTC.

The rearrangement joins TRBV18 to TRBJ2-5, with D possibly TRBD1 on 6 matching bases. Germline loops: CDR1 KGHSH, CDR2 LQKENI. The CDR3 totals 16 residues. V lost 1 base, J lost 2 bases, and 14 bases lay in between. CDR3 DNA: TGTGCCAGCTCACCACGGTCATCAGGGGAACAAGAGACCCAGTACTTC. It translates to CASSPRSSGEQETQYF.

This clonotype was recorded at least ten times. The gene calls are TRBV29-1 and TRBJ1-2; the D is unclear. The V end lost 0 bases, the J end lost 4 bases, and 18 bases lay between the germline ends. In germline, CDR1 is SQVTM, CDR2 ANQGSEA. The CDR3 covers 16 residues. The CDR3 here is CSVEDVRVPGSYGYTF. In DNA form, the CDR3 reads TGCAGCGTTGAAGATGTAAGGGTCCCAGGCAGCTATGGCTACACCTTC.

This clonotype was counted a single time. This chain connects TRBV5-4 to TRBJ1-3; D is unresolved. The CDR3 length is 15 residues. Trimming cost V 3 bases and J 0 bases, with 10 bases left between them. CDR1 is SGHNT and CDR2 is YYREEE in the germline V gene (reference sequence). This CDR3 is CASSSDGFSGNTIYF. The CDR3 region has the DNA TGTGCCAGCAGCTCGGACGGGTTCTCTGGAAACACCATATATTTT. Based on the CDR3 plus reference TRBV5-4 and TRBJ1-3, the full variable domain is ETGVTQSPTHLIKTRGQQVTLRCSSQSGHNTVSWYQQALGQGPQFIFQYYREEENGRGNFPPRFSGLQFPNYSSELNVNALELDDSALYLCASSSDGFSGNTIYFGEGSWLTVV.

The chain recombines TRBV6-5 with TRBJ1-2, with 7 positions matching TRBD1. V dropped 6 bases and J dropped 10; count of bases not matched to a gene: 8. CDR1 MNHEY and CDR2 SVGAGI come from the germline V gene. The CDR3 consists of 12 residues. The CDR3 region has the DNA TGTGCCAGCAGCCCGACAGGGATCTTCTACACCTTC. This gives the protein CASSPTGIFYTF.

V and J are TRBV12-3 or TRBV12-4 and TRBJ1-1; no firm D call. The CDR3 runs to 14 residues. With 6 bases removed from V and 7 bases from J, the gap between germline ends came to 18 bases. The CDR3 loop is CASSLRPQSDEAFF. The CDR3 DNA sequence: TGTGCCAGCAGCCTCCGGCCCCAGTCGGATGAAGCTTTCTTT.

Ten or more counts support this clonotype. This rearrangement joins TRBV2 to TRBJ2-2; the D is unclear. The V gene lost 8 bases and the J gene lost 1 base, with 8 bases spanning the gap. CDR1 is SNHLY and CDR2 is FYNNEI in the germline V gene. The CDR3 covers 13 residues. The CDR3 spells CASGRENTGELFF. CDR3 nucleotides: TGTGCCAGCGGAAGGGAGAACACCGGGGAGCTGTTTTTT.

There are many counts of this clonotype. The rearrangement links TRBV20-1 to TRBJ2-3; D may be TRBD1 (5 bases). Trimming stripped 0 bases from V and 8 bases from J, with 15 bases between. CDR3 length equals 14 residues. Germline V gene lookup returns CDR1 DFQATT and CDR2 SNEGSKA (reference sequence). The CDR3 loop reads CSARDLPSGRTQYF. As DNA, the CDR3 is TGCAGTGCTAGAGATCTACCCTCAGGGCGTACGCAGTATTTT.

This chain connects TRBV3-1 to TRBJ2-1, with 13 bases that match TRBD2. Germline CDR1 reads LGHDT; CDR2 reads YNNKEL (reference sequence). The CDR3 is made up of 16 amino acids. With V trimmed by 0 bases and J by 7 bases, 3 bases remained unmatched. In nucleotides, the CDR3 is TGTGCCAGCAGCCAAGAAGGGACTAGCGGGATTAATGAGCAGTTCTTC. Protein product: CASSQEGTSGINEQFF.

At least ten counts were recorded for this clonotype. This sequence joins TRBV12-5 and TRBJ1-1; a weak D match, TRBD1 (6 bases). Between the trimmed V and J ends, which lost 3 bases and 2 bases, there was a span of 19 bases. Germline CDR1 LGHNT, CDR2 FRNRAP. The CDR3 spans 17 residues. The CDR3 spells CASGFPRTARKNTEAFF. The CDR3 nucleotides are TGTGCTAGTGGTTTCCCCCGGACAGCAAGAAAAAACACTGAAGCTTTCTTT.